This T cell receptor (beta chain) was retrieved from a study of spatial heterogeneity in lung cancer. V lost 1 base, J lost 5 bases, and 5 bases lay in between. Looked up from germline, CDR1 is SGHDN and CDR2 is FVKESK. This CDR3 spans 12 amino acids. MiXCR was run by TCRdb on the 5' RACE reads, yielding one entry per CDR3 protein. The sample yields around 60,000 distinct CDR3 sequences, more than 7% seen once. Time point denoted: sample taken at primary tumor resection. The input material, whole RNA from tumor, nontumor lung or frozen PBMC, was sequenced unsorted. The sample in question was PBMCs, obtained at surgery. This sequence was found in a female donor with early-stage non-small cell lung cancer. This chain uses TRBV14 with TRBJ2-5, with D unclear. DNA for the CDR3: TGTGCCAGCAGCCAAGTGTCCGAGACCCAGTACTTC. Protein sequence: CASSQVSETQYF. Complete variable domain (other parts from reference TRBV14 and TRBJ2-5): EAGVTQFPSHSVIEKGQTVTLRCDPISGHDNLYWYRRVMGKEIKFLLHFVKESKQDESGMPNNRFLAERTGGTYSTLKVQPAELEDSGVYFCASSQVSETQYFGPGTRLLVL.